This entry lists 21 T cell receptor beta chains sequenced from one sample in a study of blood T cell repertoires in COVID-19. Sequencing was performed with immunoSEQ multiplex PCR; in TCRdb, only in-frame clones are kept and a portion is missing. This table has roughly 110,000 clones, 75% to 90% appearing once. Sequenced: peripheral blood. All receptors derive from a woman aged 40 to 50 with acute or convalescent COVID-19.

The V and J genes are TRBV5-8 and TRBJ2-6; possible D gene TRBD1, 6 bases. Germline V lookup: CDR1 SGHTS, CDR2 YDEGEE. The CDR3 extends over 17 amino acids. The V and J ends lost 4 bases and 0 bases respectively, with 14 bases between them. Written as DNA, the CDR3 is TGTGCCAGCAGCGCGACAGGTGCCTTCTCTGGGGCCAACGTCCTGACTTTC. This translates into CASSATGAFSGANVLTF.

The CDR3 sequence is CASSYIRTGDGYTF. The CDR3 nucleotides are TGTGCCAGCAGTTATATCCGGACAGGGGATGGCTACACCTTC. V gene TRBV6-5 combines with J gene TRBJ1-2, with 9 bases that match TRBD1. CDR1 and CDR2 from the germline V gene are MNHEY and SVGAGI. The CDR3 runs to 14 residues. V was clipped by 3 bases and J by 6 bases; unmatched bases: 5.

Notes on this clone: At one end, the junction sequence differs from germline, possibly due to a read error. The chain is built from TRBV7-9 and TRBJ2-7, with 9 positions matching TRBD1. Germline-derived CDR1 and CDR2 are SEHNR and FQNEAQ (reference sequence). The CDR3 is 16 residues long. CDR3 region: CASSSFSGTGSSEQYF. The CDR3 coding sequence is TGTGCCAGCAGCTCGTTCTCCGGGACAGGGTCCTCCGAGCAGTACTTC.

CDR3 in DNA: TGTGCCAGCAGCGTAGTAGGAACTAGCGGGGGGACCGGGGAGCTGTTTTTT. This codes for CASSVVGTSGGTGELFF. The rearrangement links TRBV9 to TRBJ2-2; 12 nucleotides align to TRBD2. This CDR3 has 17 residues. V trimming: 0 bases; J trimming: 5 bases; junction bases outside the gene matches: 5. CDR1 is SGDLS, CDR2 YYNGEE, per germline.

The chain carries TRBV2 and TRBJ1-5; D may be TRBD1 (6 bases). CDR1 SNHLY and CDR2 FYNNEI come from the germline V gene. V shed 3 bases and J shed 3 bases, with 12 bases lying between them. The CDR3 totals 15 residues. The CDR3 bases are TGTGCCAGCAGTGATTGGGGGCACGACAATCAGCCCCAGCATTTT. Its protein product is CASSDWGHDNQPQHF.

This clone showed up just a few times. The rearrangement joins TRBV24-1 to TRBJ2-6; 7 bases are shared with TRBD2. The CDR3 covers 14 residues. V shed 6 bases and J 2 bases; nucleotides not matched to a gene: 0. Germline CDR1 is KGHDR and CDR2 is SFDVKD. CDR3 nucleotide sequence: TGTGCCACCAGTAGCGGGACTGGGGCCAACGTCCTGACTTTC. This sequence encodes CATSSGTGANVLTF.

This rearrangement joins TRBV6-5 to TRBJ2-3; 12 bases are a match to TRBD2. CDR1 is MNHEY and CDR2 is SVGAGI in the germline V gene. The V gene end was trimmed by 6 bases and the J gene end by 4 bases; junction bases not matched to a gene: 2. CDR3 size: 14 residues. The CDR3 protein is CASRRLAGADTQYF. For the CDR3, the DNA is TGTGCCAGCAGGAGACTAGCGGGGGCAGATACGCAGTATTTT.

V usage is TRBV30 and J usage is TRBJ2-1, with 11 nucleotides matching TRBD1. Germline CDR1 GTSNPN, CDR2 SVGIG (reference sequence). The V and J ends lost 5 bases and 7 bases, in that order; junction bases with no gene match: 7. CDR3 length equals 14 residues. CDR3 sequence: CAWARDRGFNEQFF. In nucleotides, the CDR3 is TGTGCCTGGGCCAGGGACAGGGGGTTTAATGAGCAGTTCTTC.

The chain links TRBV6-5 to TRBJ2-7, with a tentative D call TRBD2 (5 bases). Germline V gives CDR1 MNHEY, CDR2 SVGAGI. With 0 bases removed from V and 2 bases from J, the gap between germline ends came to 8 bases. The CDR3 runs 14 residues. CDR3 coding DNA: TGTGCCAGCAGTTACTCGTCGCGGGCCTACGAGCAGTACTTC. Encoded protein: CASSYSSRAYEQYF.

The genes are TRBV5-1 and TRBJ2-7, with 11 bases fitting TRBD1. There are 14 residues in the CDR3. Germline-derived CDR1 and CDR2 are SGHRS and YFSETQ. The V gene end was trimmed by 8 bases and the J gene end by 7 bases; junction bases not matched to a gene: 11. For the CDR3, the DNA is TGCGCCAGTTATAACGGACAGGGGGCCGAAGAGCAGTACTTC. This gives the protein CASYNGQGAEEQYF.

Only one count was recorded for this clone. V gene TRBV3-1 (or the pseudogene TRBV3-2) combines with J gene TRBJ2-3; D is unclear. This CDR3 comprises 13 residues. Germline V lookup: CDR1 LGHDT, CDR2 YNNKEL (reference sequence). V was cut by 1 base and J by 6 bases, with 8 bases left in between. CDR3 protein: CASSQVNGDTQYF. CDR3 DNA sequence: TGTGCCAGCAGCCAAGTAAACGGGGATACGCAGTATTTT.

As DNA, the CDR3 is TGCAGCGTCCGGTTGAACACTGAAGCTTTCTTT. Protein product: CSVRLNTEAFF. The rearrangement links TRBV29-1 to TRBJ1-1; D gene ambiguous. The V end lost 6 bases, the J end lost 0 bases, and 5 bases lay between the germline ends. This CDR3 region has 11 residues. Looked up from germline, CDR1 is SQVTM and CDR2 is ANQGSEA.

The rearrangement links TRBV6-5 to TRBJ1-1, with 7 bases lining up with TRBD1. The CDR3 consists of 15 residues. V gave up 4 bases and J gave up 1 base; unmatched junction bases: 6. Per germline, CDR1 MNHEY and CDR2 SVGAGI. The CDR3 reads CASSLTGVRNTEAFF. Here the CDR3 DNA reads TGTGCCAGCAGTTTAACAGGGGTCAGGAACACTGAAGCTTTCTTT.

This clone came up a few times. The chain is built from TRBV10-3 and TRBJ1-1, with TRBD1 matching 11 bases. CDR3 length: 13 amino acids. With V trimmed by 11 bases and J by 7 bases, 9 bases remained unmatched. Germline V gene data show CDR1 as ENHRY and CDR2 as SYGVKD. The chain's CDR3 is CAVTGQGGSEAFF. The CDR3 coding sequence is TGTGCCGTTACGGGACAGGGGGGCAGTGAAGCTTTCTTT.

This clone was found once. This sample includes further DNA sequences coding for the same CDR3. The rearrangement joins TRBV7-2 to TRBJ1-4; D is undetermined. CDR1 and CDR2 (germline): SGHTA, FQGNSA. The V gene lost 5 bases and the J gene lost 2 bases, with 12 bases spanning the gap. This CDR3 has 15 residues. The CDR3 nucleotides are TGTGCCAGCAGCCGCAACCGGGGTACTAATGAAAAACTGTTTTTT. It yields the protein CASSRNRGTNEKLFF.

The CDR3 DNA sequence: TGCGCCAGCAGCCAAGGGGAGGGGGTCGGTGAAAAACTGTTTTTT. Protein product: CASSQGEGVGEKLFF. The rearrangement joins TRBV4-3 to TRBJ1-4; possibly TRBD1 for D (6 bases). The V end was cut by 1 base, the J end by 7 bases, with 13 bases between. Germline CDR1 reads LGHNA; CDR2 reads YSLEER. The length of the CDR3 is 15 residues.

The V and J genes are TRBV7-2 and TRBJ1-2; 7 bases line up with TRBD1. Germline V lookup: CDR1 SGHTA, CDR2 FQGNSA. The trim removed 1 base at V and 3 bases at J, leaving 2 bases unmatched. The CDR3 is 14 amino acids. CDR3 DNA: TGTGCCAGCAGCTTAGGGGGACAGTACTATGGCTACACCTTC. It encodes CASSLGGQYYGYTF.

The J gene is TRBJ2-1, the V gene TRBV6-5, with D unclear. The CDR3 totals 12 residues. Looked up from germline, CDR1 is MNHEY and CDR2 is SVGAGI. V lost 6 bases and J lost 5, with 8 bases in between. CDR3 loop: CASRGPNNEQFF. CDR3 in DNA: TGTGCCAGCAGGGGCCCTAACAATGAGCAGTTCTTC.

The gene calls are TRBV5-8 and TRBJ2-2; 7 bases fit TRBD1. Germline-derived CDR1 and CDR2 are SGHTS and YDEGEE. The CDR3 covers 15 residues. V was pared by 0 bases and J by 4 bases, with 3 bases of the junction left unmatched. The CDR3 loop is CASSLGQGVTGELFF. The CDR3 coding sequence is TGTGCCAGCAGCTTGGGCCAGGGGGTCACCGGGGAGCTGTTTTTT. Looking up the rest from reference TRBV5-8 and TRBJ2-2 gives the full variable domain: EAGVTQSPTHLIKTRGQQATLRCSPISGHTSVYWYQQALGLGLQFLLWYDEGEERNRGNFPPRFSGRQFPNYSSELNVNALELEDSALYLCASSLGQGVTGELFFGEGSRLTVL.

This clone has only one observation. The V and J genes are TRBV28 and TRBJ1-5, with unresolved D. The CDR3 spans 11 residues. CDR1 and CDR2 from the germline V gene are MDHEN and SYDVKM. Deletions cut 5 bases from V and 15 bases from J, with 14 bases between. CDR3 amino acids: CASSPPGPSHF. The DNA for the CDR3 is TGTGCCAGCAGTCCCCCCGGTCCCTCGCATTTT.

This clone was recorded only once. V gene TRBV7-8 combines with J gene TRBJ1-6; TRBD1 matches at 9 bases. Looked up from germline, CDR1 is SGHVS and CDR2 is FQNEAQ. V was pared by 0 bases and J by 14 bases, with 5 bases of the junction left unmatched. This CDR3 spans 14 amino acids. The CDR3 loop reads CASSLAGTGNTLHF. The CDR3 region has the DNA TGTGCCAGCAGCTTAGCCGGGACAGGGAATACCCTCCACTTT. The variable domain in full, with the rest retrieved from reference TRBV7-8 and TRBJ1-6, is GAGVSQSPRYKVAKRGQDVALRCDPISGHVSLFWYQQALGQGPEFLTYFQNEAQLDKSGLPSDRFFAERPEGSVSTLKIQRTQQEDSAVYLCASSLAGTGNTLHFGNGTRLTVT.